The rows below give T cell receptor beta chains drawn from one sample of a study of CD8 T cells in Susac syndrome. TCRdb fed the immunoSEQ multiplex PCR reads into MiXCR, producing one record per CDR3 protein. Found here are about 180,000 distinct CDR3 sequences, 90% to 97% of them singletons; the top ten hold about 0.093%. Sequencing was performed on CD4+ T cells from PBMCs. Every receptor here comes from a human donor with multiple sclerosis. The CDR3 runs from the conserved cysteine through the conserved F or W. The D gene is left open where the match is weak. Only some rows state a clone size, as once, few, many or a class for expanded clones.

d_call,v_call,j_call,clone_size,cdr3_aa,cdr3_nt
NA,TRBV29-1,TRBJ1-4,once,CSVVATASNEKLFF,TGCAGCGTTGTTGCGACGGCCTCCAATGAAAAACTGTTTTTT
NA,TRBV2,TRBJ2-5,NA,CASSEALGDQYF,TGTGCCAGCAGTGAAGCATTAGGAGACCAGTACTTC
NA,TRBV19,TRBJ1-1,NA,CASQEQGPNTEAFF,TGTGCCAGCCAAGAACAGGGACCGAACACTGAAGCTTTCTTT
NA,TRBV7-3,TRBJ2-1,NA,CASSFLVQSEQFF,TGTGCCAGCAGCTTTCTAGTTCAGAGTGAGCAGTTCTTC
NA,TRBV28,TRBJ1-2,NA,CASSLRLYGYTF,TGTGCCAGCAGTTTAAGGTTATATGGCTACACCTTC
NA,TRBV7-2,TRBJ2-3,NA,CASSPYVSNTQYF,TGTGCCAGCAGCCCCTATGTCAGCAATACGCAGTATTTT
NA,TRBV7-2,TRBJ2-2,few,CASSLGDGSNTGELFF,TGTGCCAGCAGCTTAGGGGACGGATCGAACACCGGGGAGCTGTTTTTT
NA,TRBV15,TRBJ2-7,NA,CATSREGQGYEQYF,TGTGCCACCAGCAGAGAGGGGCAGGGCTACGAGCAGTACTTC
NA,TRBV28,TRBJ2-7,once,CASSLRGTYEQYF,TGTGCCAGCAGTTTACGGGGAACCTACGAGCAGTACTTC
NA,TRBV13,TRBJ2-3,NA,CASSSPPERGTDTQYF,TGTGCCAGCAGCTCCCCCCCCGAGCGGGGCACAGATACGCAGTATTTT
TRBD2,TRBV7-8,TRBJ2-5,once,CASSLLAGGETQYF,TGTGCCAGCAGCCTCCTAGCGGGGGGGGAGACCCAGTACTTC
NA,TRBV29-1,TRBJ2-7,few,CSVGTAYEQYF,TGCAGCGTTGGGACGGCCTACGAGCAGTACTTC
TRBD1,TRBV15,TRBJ2-5,NA,CATSRGRIKTGLVRKFETQYF,TGTGCCACCAGCAGAGGCCGTATAAAGACAGGGTTAGTAAGGAAGTTCGAGACCCAGTACTTC
TRBD1,TRBV18,TRBJ2-7,NA,CASSNGQGNSYEQYF,TGTGCCAGCTCGAATGGACAGGGTAACTCCTACGAGCAGTACTTC
NA,TRBV9,TRBJ1-1,few,CASSVAGTEAFF,TGTGCCAGCAGCGTAGCGGGGACTGAAGCTTTCTTT
TRBD1,TRBV12-3/TRBV12-4,TRBJ1-5,NA,CASRRGQGNQPQHF,TGTGCCAGCAGGCGGGGACAGGGCAATCAGCCCCAGCATTTT
TRBD2,TRBV20-1,TRBJ2-5,NA,CSAPRLAGGKETQYF,TGCAGTGCTCCACGACTAGCGGGGGGCAAAGAGACCCAGTACTTC
TRBD1,TRBV29-1,TRBJ2-7,NA,CSVWGQGLYEQYF,TGCAGCGTATGGGGACAGGGACTTTACGAGCAGTACTTC
TRBD2,TRBV11-3,TRBJ2-1,NA,CASSLDRGGKQFF,TGTGCCAGCAGCTTAGATCGCGGGGGGAAGCAGTTCTTC
NA,TRBV9,TRBJ2-6,NA,CASSVVSGQRSHSGANVLTF,TGTGCCAGCAGCGTAGTGTCCGGACAGCGGTCCCACTCTGGGGCCAACGTCCTGACTTTC
TRBD1,TRBV20-1,TRBJ2-7,NA,CSARDRVYEQYF,TGCAGTGCGAGGGACAGGGTCTACGAGCAGTACTTC
NA,TRBV2,TRBJ1-1,NA,CASRGPGDEAFF,TGTGCCAGCAGGGGACCCGGGGATGAAGCTTTCTTT
TRBD2,TRBV6-6,TRBJ2-3,NA,CASSEERGGADTQYF,TGTGCCAGCAGTGAGGAGCGGGGGGGTGCAGATACGCAGTATTTT
TRBD1,TRBV4-3,TRBJ1-3,NA,CASSQSVPLGQSSGNTIYF,TGCGCCAGCAGCCAAAGCGTTCCCCTGGGACAGAGCTCTGGAAACACCATATATTTT
NA,TRBV9,TRBJ2-2,NA,CASSASDRNTGELFF,TGTGCCAGCAGCGCCTCGGACAGGAACACCGGGGAGCTGTTTTTT
NA,TRBV15,TRBJ1-2,NA,CATSRGTAGDGYTF,TGTGCCACCAGCAGAGGAACAGCGGGGGATGGCTACACCTTC
TRBD1,TRBV30,TRBJ1-6,NA,CAWKQGGWDSPLHF,TGTGCCTGGAAACAGGGGGGCTGGGATTCACCCCTCCACTTT
TRBD2,TRBV3-1,TRBJ2-7,NA,CASSQDPVRVSAGGYEQYF,TGTGCCAGCAGCCAAGATCCTGTAAGAGTCTCAGCGGGGGGCTACGAGCAGTACTTC
NA,TRBV11-3,TRBJ1-6,NA,CASSQGSSYSPLHF,TGTGCCAGCAGCCAGGGGAGTTCCTATTCACCCCTCCACTTT
TRBD2,TRBV27,TRBJ2-5,NA,CASRLAGGHQTQYF,TGTGCCAGCAGGCTAGCGGGGGGCCATCAGACCCAGTACTTC
NA,TRBV20-1,TRBJ2-2,NA,CSATGQNTGELFF,TGCAGTGCTACGGGTCAGAACACCGGGGAGCTGTTTTTT
NA,TRBV29-1,TRBJ1-1,NA,CSTLQGIGNTEAFF,TGCAGCACACTACAGGGAATTGGGAACACTGAAGCTTTCTTT
TRBD1,TRBV7-2,TRBJ1-6,NA,CASSPRLDRGNSPLHF,TGTGCCAGCAGCCCACGACTGGACAGGGGCAATTCACCCCTCCACTTT
NA,TRBV3-1,TRBJ1-2,NA,CASRQLNYGYTF,TGTGCCAGCAGACAACTGAACTATGGCTACACCTTC
TRBD2,TRBV12-3/TRBV12-4,TRBJ2-7,NA,CASSSSGTSGTEQYF,TGTGCCAGCAGCTCCTCCGGGACTAGCGGAACCGAGCAGTACTTC
NA,TRBV29-1,TRBJ1-2,NA,CSVDVGDGYTF,TGCAGCGTTGATGTAGGGGATGGCTACACCTTC
NA,TRBV12-3/TRBV12-4,TRBJ1-2,NA,CASRDGRNYGYTF,TGTGCCAGCAGGGACGGACGAAACTATGGCTACACCTTC
TRBD1,TRBV20-1,TRBJ2-7,NA,CSAIPQGRGISEQYF,TGCAGTGCTATTCCCCAGGGCAGGGGGATTAGCGAGCAGTACTTC
TRBD1,TRBV12-3/TRBV12-4,TRBJ2-6,once,CASSLGQGVVLTF,TGTGCCAGCAGTTTAGGGCAGGGGGTCGTCCTGACTTTC